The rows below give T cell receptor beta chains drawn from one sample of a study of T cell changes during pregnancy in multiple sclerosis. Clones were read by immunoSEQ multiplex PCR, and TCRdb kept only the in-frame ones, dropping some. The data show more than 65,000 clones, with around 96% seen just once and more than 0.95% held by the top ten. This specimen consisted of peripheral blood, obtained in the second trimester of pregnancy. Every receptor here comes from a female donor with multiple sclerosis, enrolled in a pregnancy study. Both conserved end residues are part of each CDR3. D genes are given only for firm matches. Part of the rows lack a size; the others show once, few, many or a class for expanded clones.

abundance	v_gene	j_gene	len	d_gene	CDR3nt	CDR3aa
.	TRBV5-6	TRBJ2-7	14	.	TGTGCCAGCAGCTTAGGGACTCGAAGAGGGGAGCAGTACTTC	CASSLGTRRGEQYF
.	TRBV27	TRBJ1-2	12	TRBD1	TGTGCCAGCAGTGGGGGACAGGCAAGTTACACCTTC	CASSGGQASYTF
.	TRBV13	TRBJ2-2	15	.	TGTGCCAGCAGCTCCCCCACGGGATTGGCCGGGGAGCTGTTTTTT	CASSSPTGLAGELFF
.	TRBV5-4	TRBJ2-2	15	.	TGTGCCAGCAGCGCGGGGTTCGGAGCGACCGGGGAGCTGTTTTTT	CASSAGFGATGELFF
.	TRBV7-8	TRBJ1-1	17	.	TGTGCCAGCAGCTTGGGCGAATTGGGCCGCCTGAACACTGAAGCTTTCTTT	CASSLGELGRLNTEAFF
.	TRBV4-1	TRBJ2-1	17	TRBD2	TGCGCCAGCAGCCAAGAAAGCGGGAGGGCGGCTTACAATGAGCAGTTCTTC	CASSQESGRAAYNEQFF
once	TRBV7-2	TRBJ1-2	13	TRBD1	TGTGCCAGCAGCCCAGAACGGGACAGGCCTCGCACCTTC	CASSPERDRPRTF
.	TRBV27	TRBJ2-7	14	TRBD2	TGTGCCAGCAGTTCCAGGATACTAGCGTACGAGCAGTACTTC	CASSSRILAYEQYF
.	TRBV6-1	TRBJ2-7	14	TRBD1	TGTGCCAGCAGTGCCCGGGACAGGGTTTTCGAGCAGTACTTC	CASSARDRVFEQYF
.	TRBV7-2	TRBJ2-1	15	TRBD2	TGTGCCAGCAGCCACGGGGGGGGCGTTAAGGGTGAGCAGTTCTTC	CASSHGGGVKGEQFF
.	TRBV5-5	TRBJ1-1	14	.	TGTGCCAGCAGTTCGATCGGGTCGAACACTGAAGCTTTCTTT	CASSSIGSNTEAFF
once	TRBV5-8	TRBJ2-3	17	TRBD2	TGTGCCAGCACCCCAGGTGGAGTAGCGGGAGGGCCAAATACGCAGTATTTT	CASTPGGVAGGPNTQYF
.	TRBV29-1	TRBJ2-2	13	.	TGCAGCGTTGAGGGGCAGAACACCGGGGAGCTGTTTTTT	CSVEGQNTGELFF
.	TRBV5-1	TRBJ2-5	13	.	TGCGCCAGCAGCTTGCCGGGCCAAGAGACCCAGTACTTC	CASSLPGQETQYF
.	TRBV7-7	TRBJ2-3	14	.	TGTGCCAGCAGCTTAGTCGGGGGTACAGATACGCAGTATTTT	CASSLVGGTDTQYF
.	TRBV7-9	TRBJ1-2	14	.	TGTGCCAGCAGTTCCCCCCCTCTATTAAATGGCTACACCTTC	CASSSPPLLNGYTF
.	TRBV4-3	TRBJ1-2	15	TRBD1	TGCGCCAGCAGCCAAGAGGACAGGGGTAACTATGGCTACACCTTC	CASSQEDRGNYGYTF
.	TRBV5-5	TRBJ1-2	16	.	TGTGCCAGCAGAAACCTGTGGAGGGGAAATCACTATGGCTACACCTTC	CASRNLWRGNHYGYTF
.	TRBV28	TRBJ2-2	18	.	TGTGCCAGCAGTCCTTATAACCGGGACGGAGGGTATACCGGGGAGCTGTTTTTT	CASSPYNRDGGYTGELFF
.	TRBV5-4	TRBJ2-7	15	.	TGTGCCAGCAGCTTGTTGCCAGGGGAGATCTACGAGCAGTACTTC	CASSLLPGEIYEQYF
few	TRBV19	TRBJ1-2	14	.	TGTGCCAGTAGCGTGGCAGAGCGAGGAAGCGGCTACACCTTC	CASSVAERGSGYTF
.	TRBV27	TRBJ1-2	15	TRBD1	TGTGCCAGCAGTTCGGGACAGGCGGTCAACTATGGCTACACCTTC	CASSSGQAVNYGYTF
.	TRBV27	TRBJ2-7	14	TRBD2	TGTGCCAGCGGGGGACTAGCGGGAGGGTACGAGCAGTACTTC	CASGGLAGGYEQYF
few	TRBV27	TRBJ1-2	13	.	TGTGCCAGCAGACTGGGACAAAATTATGGCTACACCTTC	CASRLGQNYGYTF
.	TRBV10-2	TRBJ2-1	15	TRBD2	TGCGCCAGCAGTGATACGACGGGAGGATTCAATGAGCAGTTCTTC	CASSDTTGGFNEQFF
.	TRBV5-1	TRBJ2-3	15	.	TGCGCCAGCAGCTTGGCGGCAGGGTCTTCAGATACGCAGTATTTT	CASSLAAGSSDTQYF
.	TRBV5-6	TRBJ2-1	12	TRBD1	TGTGCCAGCGTCAGGGGGCTGAATGAGCAGTTCTTC	CASVRGLNEQFF
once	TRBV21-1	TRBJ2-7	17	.	TGTGCCAGCAGCAAGGGGAACCGTGACGGGACTTACTACGAGCAGTACTTC	CASSKGNRDGTYYEQYF
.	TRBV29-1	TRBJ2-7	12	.	TGCAGCGTTACGACGACATCCTACGAGCAGTACTTC	CSVTTTSYEQYF
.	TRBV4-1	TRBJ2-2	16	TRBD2	TGCGCCAGCAGCCATCTAGGACTAGCGGGATCCGGGGAGCTGTTTTTT	CASSHLGLAGSGELFF
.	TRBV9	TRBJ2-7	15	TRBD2	TGTGCCAGCAGCGTTACTAGCGGGAGGGCCTACGAGCAGTACTTC	CASSVTSGRAYEQYF
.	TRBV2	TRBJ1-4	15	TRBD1	TGTGCCAGCAGTGTCGATAGGGGGCGGCAAGAAAAACTGTTTTTT	CASSVDRGRQEKLFF
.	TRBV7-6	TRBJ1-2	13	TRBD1	TGTGCCAGCAGCCCCAGGACAGGAGGAGGCTACACCTTC	CASSPRTGGGYTF
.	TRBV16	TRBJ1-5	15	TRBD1	TGTGCCAGCAGCCGCGATGACAGGGGGCTTCAGCCCCAGCATTTT	CASSRDDRGLQPQHF
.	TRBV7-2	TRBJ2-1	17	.	TGTGCCAGCAGCTTAGCGATGGCGGAGACCGGCTACAATGAGCAGTTCTTC	CASSLAMAETGYNEQFF
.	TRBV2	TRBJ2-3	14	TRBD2	TGTGCCAGCAACCTAGCGGGAGGCGAAGATACGCAGTATTTT	CASNLAGGEDTQYF
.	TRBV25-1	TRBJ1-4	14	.	TGTGCCAGCAGTGTGGGAGGATTTAATGAAAAACTGTTTTTT	CASSVGGFNEKLFF
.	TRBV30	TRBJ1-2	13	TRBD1	TGTGCCTGCGGACGACAGGGTGACTATGGCTACACCTTC	CACGRQGDYGYTF
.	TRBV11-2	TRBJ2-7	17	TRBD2	TGTGCCAGCAGCTTAACCCCTAGCGGGAGGGCCAACCACGAGCAGTACTTC	CASSLTPSGRANHEQYF
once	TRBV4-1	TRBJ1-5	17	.	TGCGCCAGCAGCCAAGTTGGGCGGGGAGGAAGCAATCAGCCCCAGCATTTT	CASSQVGRGGSNQPQHF
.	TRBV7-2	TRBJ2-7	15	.	TGTGCCAGCAGCTACCCCCCCAAGAGCCCCTACGAGCAGTACTTC	CASSYPPKSPYEQYF
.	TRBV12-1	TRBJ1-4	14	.	TGTGCCAGCACCCCTGAACTCATTAATGAAAAACTGTTTTTT	CASTPELINEKLFF
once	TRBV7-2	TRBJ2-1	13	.	TGTGCCAGCAGCTTGGGACTGTACAATGAGCAGTTCTTC	CASSLGLYNEQFF
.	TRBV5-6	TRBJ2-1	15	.	TGTGCCAGCAGCTTTGGCTCCGGGTTCGGTAGGGAGCAGTTCTTC	CASSFGSGFGREQFF